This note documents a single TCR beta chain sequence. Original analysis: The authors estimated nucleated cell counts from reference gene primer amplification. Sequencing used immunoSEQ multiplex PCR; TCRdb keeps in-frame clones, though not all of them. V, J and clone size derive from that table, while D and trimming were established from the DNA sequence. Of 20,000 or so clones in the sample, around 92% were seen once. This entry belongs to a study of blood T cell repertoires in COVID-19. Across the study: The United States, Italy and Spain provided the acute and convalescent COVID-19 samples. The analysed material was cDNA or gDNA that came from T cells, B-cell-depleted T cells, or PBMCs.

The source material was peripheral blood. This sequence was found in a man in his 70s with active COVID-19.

The CDR3 sequence is CASSWGGDTHQDIQYF. As DNA, the CDR3 is TGTGCCAGCAGCTGGGGGGGGGACACCCACCAGGACATTCAGTACTTC. This chain connects TRBV7-2 to TRBJ2-4; maybe TRBD2 (7 bases). The CDR3 runs to 16 residues. Per the germline V gene, CDR1 is SGHTA and CDR2 is FQGNSA. V was trimmed by 4 bases and J by 8 bases, leaving 21 bases between them.